This T cell receptor (beta chain) was documented in a study of identifying expanded T cells in peripheral blood. Assay: immunoSEQ multiplex PCR; the TCRdb copy retains only in-frame clones and omits some. Among 70,000 to 100,000 clones listed, about 88% were seen once. This TCR was recovered from a person aged 18-70 years in good health. The sequenced material came from blood.

The DNA for the CDR3 is TGTGCCTCCACGTGGCGGAGGGACACCGGGGAGCTGTTTTTT. Its translation: CASTWRRDTGELFF. The chain is built from TRBV12-5 and TRBJ2-2, with D possibly being TRBD2 (6 bases). The CDR3 is 14 residues long. CDR1 is LGHNT and CDR2 is FRNRAP in the germline V gene. The full variable domain, completed using reference TRBV12-5 and TRBJ2-2, is DARVTQTPRHKVTEMGQEVTMRCQPILGHNTVFWYRQTMMQGLELLAYFRNRAPLDDSGMPKDRFSAEMPDATLATLKIQPSEPRDSAVYFCASTWRRDTGELFFGEGSRLTVL.